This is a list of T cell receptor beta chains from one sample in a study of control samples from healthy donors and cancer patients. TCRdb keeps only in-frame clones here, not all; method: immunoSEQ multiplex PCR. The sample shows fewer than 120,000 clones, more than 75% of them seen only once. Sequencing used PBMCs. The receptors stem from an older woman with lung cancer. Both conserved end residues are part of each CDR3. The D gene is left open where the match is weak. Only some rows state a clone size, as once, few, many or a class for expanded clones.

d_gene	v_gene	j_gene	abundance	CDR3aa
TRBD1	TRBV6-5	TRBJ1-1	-	CASSYSGQGNMAFF
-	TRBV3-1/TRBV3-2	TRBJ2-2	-	CASSQDTTTGELFF
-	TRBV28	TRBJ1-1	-	CASRISVNTEAFF
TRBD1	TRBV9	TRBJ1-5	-	CASSATGGHQPQHF
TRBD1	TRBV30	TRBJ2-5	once	CAWSLPGGRGRETQYF
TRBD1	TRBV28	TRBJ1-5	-	CASILQGANQPQHF
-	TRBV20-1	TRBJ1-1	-	CSASRTIQNTEAFF
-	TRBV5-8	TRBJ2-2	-	CASSPLEGDTGELFF
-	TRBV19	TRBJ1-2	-	CASSVSDSGYTF
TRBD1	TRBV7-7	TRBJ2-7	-	CASSPGQGISYEQYF